This T cell receptor (beta chain) was sequenced in a study of blood T cell repertoires in COVID-19. This clone was observed a single time. The CDR3 is 14 amino acids. Germline assignment: CDR1 WSHSY and CDR2 SAAADI. V lost 10 bases to trimming and J lost 3 bases, with 19 bases between them. How the authors handled the data: Reference gene primer amplification yielded estimated nucleated cell counts. This table comes from immunoSEQ multiplex PCR, and its TCRdb copy is limited to in-frame clones, with some not included. V, J and clone size derive from that table, while D and trimming were established from the DNA sequence. The sample yields 270,000 or so clones, 80% to 90% seen once.

This clonotype was obtained from a woman aged 25 to 39 with COVID-19, enrolled during active disease. The sequenced sample was peripheral blood. V usage is TRBV10-2 and J usage is TRBJ2-7, with D tentatively TRBD1 (6 bases). The CDR3 sequence: CATRTAGGHYEQYF. In DNA form, the CDR3 reads TGCGCCACGCGGACAGCCGGCGGCCACTACGAGCAGTACTTC.